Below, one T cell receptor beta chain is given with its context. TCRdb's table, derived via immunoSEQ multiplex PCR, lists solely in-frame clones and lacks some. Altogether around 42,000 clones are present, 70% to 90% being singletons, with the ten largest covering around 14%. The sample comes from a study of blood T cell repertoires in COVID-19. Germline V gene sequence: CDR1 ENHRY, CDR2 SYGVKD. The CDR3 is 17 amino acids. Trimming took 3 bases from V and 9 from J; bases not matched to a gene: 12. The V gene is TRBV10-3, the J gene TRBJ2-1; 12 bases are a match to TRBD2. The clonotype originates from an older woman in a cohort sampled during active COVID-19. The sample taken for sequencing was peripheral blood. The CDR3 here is CAISEGLAGNGLSEQFF. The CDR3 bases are TGTGCCATCAGTGAAGGACTAGCGGGAAATGGCCTGAGTGAGCAGTTCTTC.